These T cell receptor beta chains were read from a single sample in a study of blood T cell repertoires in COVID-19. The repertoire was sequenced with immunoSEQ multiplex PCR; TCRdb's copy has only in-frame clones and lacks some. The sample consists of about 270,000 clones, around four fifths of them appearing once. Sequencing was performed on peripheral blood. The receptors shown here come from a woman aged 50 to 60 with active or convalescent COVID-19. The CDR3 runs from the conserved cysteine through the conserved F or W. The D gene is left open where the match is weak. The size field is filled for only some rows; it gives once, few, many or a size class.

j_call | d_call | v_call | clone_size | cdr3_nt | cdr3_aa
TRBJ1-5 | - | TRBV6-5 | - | TGTGCCAGCAGCCGAGACGGTGGCGGGCCCCAGCATTTT | CASSRDGGGPQHF
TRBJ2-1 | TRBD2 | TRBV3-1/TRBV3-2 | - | TGTGCCAGCAGCCCGGAGGAGCGGGGTGGGCAGTTCTTC | CASSPEERGGQFF
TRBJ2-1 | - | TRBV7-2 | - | TGTGCCAGCAGCTTACTCAGGGGAAGCCATTACAATGAGCAGTTCTTC | CASSLLRGSHYNEQFF
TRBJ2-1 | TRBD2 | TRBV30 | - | TGTGCCTGGGTAGCGGGAGGCTCCTACAATGAGCAGTTCTTC | CAWVAGGSYNEQFF
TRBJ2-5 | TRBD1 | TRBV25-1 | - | TGTGCCAGCACAAGAGACAGGGGTCAAGAGACCCAGTACTTC | CASTRDRGQETQYF
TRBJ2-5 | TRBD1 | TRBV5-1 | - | TGCGCCAGCCCTGACCGTATGACAGGGTTTGGTGTAGGGCCCCAAGAGACCCAGTACTTC | CASPDRMTGFGVGPQETQYF
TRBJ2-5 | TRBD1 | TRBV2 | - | TGTGCCAGCAGTGACAGGGGGCCGGAGACCCAGTACTTC | CASSDRGPETQYF
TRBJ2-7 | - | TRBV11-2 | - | TGTGCCAGCAGCCGTTCCTACGAGCAGTACTTC | CASSRSYEQYF
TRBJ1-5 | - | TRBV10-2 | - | TGCGCCAGCAGTGAGCTGGGCCCCTACGGGAACAATCAGCCCCAGCATTTT | CASSELGPYGNNQPQHF
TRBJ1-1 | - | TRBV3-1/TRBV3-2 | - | TGTGCCAGCACCCCGGGGGGGTCGCGGTTTGTGAACACTGAAGCTTTCTTT | CASTPGGSRFVNTEAFF
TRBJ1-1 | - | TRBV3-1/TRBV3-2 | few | TGTGCCAGCAGCCAAGAACCAGGGCGCCTAAAGAACACTGAAGCTTTCTTT | CASSQEPGRLKNTEAFF
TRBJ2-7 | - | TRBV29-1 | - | TGCAGCGTTAGACAGAACTCCTACGAGCAGTACTTC | CSVRQNSYEQYF
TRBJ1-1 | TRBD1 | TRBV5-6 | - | TGTGCCAGCAGTATAGGACAGGGGAGAGGGGACACTGAAGCTTTCTTT | CASSIGQGRGDTEAFF
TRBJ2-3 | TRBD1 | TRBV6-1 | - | TGTGCCAGCAGTGAAATTTGGACAGGGAGTAGTTTCGGCTACACAGATACGCAGTATTTT | CASSEIWTGSSFGYTDTQYF
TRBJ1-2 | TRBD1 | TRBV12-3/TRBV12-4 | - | TGTGCCAGCAGTTTATCAGGGGGCTATGGCTACACCTTC | CASSLSGGYGYTF
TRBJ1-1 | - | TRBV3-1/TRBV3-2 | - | TGTGCCAGCAGCCACACGGGTACGAACACTGAAGCTTTCTTT | CASSHTGTNTEAFF
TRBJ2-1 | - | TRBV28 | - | TGTGCCAGCAGTATACAGGGCAATGAGCAGTTCTTC | CASSIQGNEQFF
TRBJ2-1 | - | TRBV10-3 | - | TGTGCCATCAGTGAAGTTAGCTCCTACAATGAGCAGTTCTTC | CAISEVSSYNEQFF
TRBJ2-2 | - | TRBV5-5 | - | TGTGCCAGCAGGGGCGGGCCGAACACCGGGGAGCTGTTTTTT | CASRGGPNTGELFF
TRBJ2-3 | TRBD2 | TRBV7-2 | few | TGTGCCAGCAGCTTAGGGACTAGCGGGAGGGACACAGATACGCAGTATTTT | CASSLGTSGRDTDTQYF
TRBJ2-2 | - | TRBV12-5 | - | TGTGCTAGTGGCCTTGGAGTAGCGCGGACCGGGGAGCTGTTTTTT | CASGLGVARTGELFF
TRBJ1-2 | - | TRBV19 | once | TGTGCCAGTAGTAAAACAGCAGTCTATGGCTACACCTTC | CASSKTAVYGYTF
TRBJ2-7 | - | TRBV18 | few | TGTGCCAGCTCACCGGGGGACACCTACGAGCAGTACTTC | CASSPGDTYEQYF
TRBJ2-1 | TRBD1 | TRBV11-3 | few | TGTGCCAGCAGCTTGGGGGGTCCCGGGACAGGGAATGAGCAGTTCTTC | CASSLGGPGTGNEQFF
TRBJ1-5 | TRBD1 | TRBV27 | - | TGTGCCAGCAGTTCTTTCAGGGGGGATCAGCCCCAGCATTTT | CASSSFRGDQPQHF
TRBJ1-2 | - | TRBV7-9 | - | TGTGCCAGCAGCTTTATTAACTATGGCTACACCTTC | CASSFINYGYTF
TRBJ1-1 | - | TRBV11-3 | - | TGTGCCAGCAGCTTAGCGGTGAACACTGAAGCTTTCTTT | CASSLAVNTEAFF
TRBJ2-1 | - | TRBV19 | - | TGTGCCAGTAGTATACTAGCAACACACGATGAGCAGTTCTTC | CASSILATHDEQFF
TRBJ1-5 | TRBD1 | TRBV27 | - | TGTGCCAGCAGTTGGGGACAGGGAAAAAATCAGCCCCAGCATTTT | CASSWGQGKNQPQHF
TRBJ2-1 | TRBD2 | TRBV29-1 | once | TGCAGCGTCACACTAGCGGGGGGTAGGGGTGAGCAGTTCTTC | CSVTLAGGRGEQFF
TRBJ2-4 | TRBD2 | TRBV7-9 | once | TGTGCCAGCAGCCTACCCTCAGCGGGGGCGCGAATCAACTTC | CASSLPSAGARINF
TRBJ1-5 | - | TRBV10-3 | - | TGTGCCATCAGTGAAGGGAGGGCAGCTTATAGCAATCAGCCCCAGCATTTT | CAISEGRAAYSNQPQHF
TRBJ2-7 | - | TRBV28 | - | TGTGCCAGCAGCCCTAGGGGCCAGGGGTTCCACGAGCAGTACTTC | CASSPRGQGFHEQYF
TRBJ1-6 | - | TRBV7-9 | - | TGTGCCAGCAGCCACAGGGACGATAATTCACCCCTCCACTTT | CASSHRDDNSPLHF
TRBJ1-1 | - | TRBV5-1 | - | TGCGCCAGCAGCCCGGGGGGGGCTGGCACTGAAGCTTTCTTT | CASSPGGAGTEAFF
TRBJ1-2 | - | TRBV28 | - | TGTGCCAGCTACCCTACCGGGAGGGGATTGGACTATGGCTACACCTTC | CASYPTGRGLDYGYTF
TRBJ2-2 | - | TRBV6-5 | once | TGTGCCAGCAGTTACTTCTTCACCGGGGAGCTGTTTTTT | CASSYFFTGELFF
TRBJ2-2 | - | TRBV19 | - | TGTGCCAGTAGTCTCGGCGTGGGGGGCACCGGGGAGCTGTTTTTT | CASSLGVGGTGELFF
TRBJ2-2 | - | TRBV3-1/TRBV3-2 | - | TGTGCCAGCAGCCACCTTGCCGGGGAGCTGTTTTTT | CASSHLAGELFF
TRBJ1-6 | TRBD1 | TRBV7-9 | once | TGTGCCAGCAGCTCCGACAGGGGAAATTCACCCCTCCACTTT | CASSSDRGNSPLHF
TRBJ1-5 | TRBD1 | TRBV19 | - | TGTGCCAGTAGTGGGACAGGTAATCAGCCCCAGCATTTT | CASSGTGNQPQHF
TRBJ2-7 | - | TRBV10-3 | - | TGTGCCATCAGTGTCCAGCAGGCAGGGTTATACGAGCAGTACTTC | CAISVQQAGLYEQYF
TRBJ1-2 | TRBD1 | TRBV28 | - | TGTGCCAGCAGTACAGGGGAGGCTGGCTACACCTTC | CASSTGEAGYTF
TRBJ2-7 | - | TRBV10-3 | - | TGTGCCATCAGTGAGGGGGCTAGCGTCGAGCAGTACTTC | CAISEGASVEQYF
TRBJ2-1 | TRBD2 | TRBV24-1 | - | TGTGCCACCAGTGATCGCCATAGCGGGTTGTCTCGGGGGCAGTTCTTC | CATSDRHSGLSRGQFF
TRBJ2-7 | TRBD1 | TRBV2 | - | TGTGCCAGCAGTGAATCCCGGGACAGGCAAGTTCTCTACGAGCAGTACTTC | CASSESRDRQVLYEQYF
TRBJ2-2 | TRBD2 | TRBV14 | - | TGTGCCAGCAGCCAAGTACGCGGGAGGGCTCCCGGGGAGCTGTTTTTT | CASSQVRGRAPGELFF
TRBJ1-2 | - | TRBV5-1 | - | TGCGCCAGCAGCTCGGGTACGGCAGGGGTTGGCTACACCTTC | CASSSGTAGVGYTF
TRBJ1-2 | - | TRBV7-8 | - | TGTGCCAGCAGCCGCCGCGCCCAAAGGGGCTATGGCTACACCTTC | CASSRRAQRGYGYTF
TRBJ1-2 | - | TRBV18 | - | TGTGCCAGCTCACCGAACGACAGAAACTATGGCTACACCTTC | CASSPNDRNYGYTF
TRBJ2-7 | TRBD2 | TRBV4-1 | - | TGCGCCAGCAGCCAGCGGGAGGGCTCCTACGAGCAGTACTTC | CASSQREGSYEQYF
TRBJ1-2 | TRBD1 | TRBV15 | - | TGTGCCACCAGCAGAGTTGCGACAGGGGGCTATGGCTACACCTTC | CATSRVATGGYGYTF
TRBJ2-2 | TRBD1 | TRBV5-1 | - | TGCGCCAGCAGCTTTGTGACAGGGGAGGCCGGGGAGCTGTTTTTT | CASSFVTGEAGELFF
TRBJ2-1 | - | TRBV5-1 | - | TGCGCCACCTCTATTGGGGGGAGGTCCCTTAACAATGAGCAGTTCTTC | CATSIGGRSLNNEQFF
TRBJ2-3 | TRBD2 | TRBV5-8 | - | TGTGCCAGCAGGACTAGCGGCACAGATACGCAGTATTTT | CASRTSGTDTQYF